Listed below are T cell receptor beta chains from one sample, sequenced in a study of blood T cell repertoires in COVID-19. Assay: immunoSEQ multiplex PCR; the TCRdb copy retains only in-frame clones and omits some. The sample lists 410,000 or so clones, roughly 88% occurring once. The sequencing input was peripheral blood. The receptors originated from a woman aged 25-40 years with active or convalescent COVID-19. Each CDR3 is given with its conserved first and last residue. D genes are given only for firm matches. The size field is filled for only some rows; it gives once, few, many or a size class.

v_call: TRBV27
d_call: -
clone_size: -
j_call: TRBJ2-1
cdr3_aa: CASSSWGVGEQFF
cdr3_nt: TGTGCCAGCAGTTCTTGGGGGGTGGGTGAGCAGTTCTTC

v_call: TRBV6-5
d_call: TRBD2
clone_size: -
j_call: TRBJ2-3
cdr3_aa: CASSGLAGGNTQYF
cdr3_nt: TGTGCCAGCAGCGGACTAGCGGGGGGCAATACGCAGTATTTT

v_call: TRBV20-1
d_call: -
clone_size: -
j_call: TRBJ2-7
cdr3_aa: CSASTGSHEQYF
cdr3_nt: TGCAGTGCTAGTACAGGGTCCCACGAGCAGTACTTC

v_call: TRBV15
d_call: TRBD1
clone_size: -
j_call: TRBJ2-5
cdr3_aa: CATSRFEQGARWETQYF
cdr3_nt: TGTGCCACCAGCAGGTTCGAACAGGGGGCGAGGTGGGAGACCCAGTACTTC

v_call: TRBV14
d_call: -
clone_size: few
j_call: TRBJ1-1
cdr3_aa: CASSQGLRQDF
cdr3_nt: TGTGCCAGCAGCCAAGGCTTGAGACAGGACTTT

v_call: TRBV6-1
d_call: -
clone_size: -
j_call: TRBJ2-3
cdr3_aa: CASSDASTVADTQYF
cdr3_nt: TGTGCCAGCAGTGATGCTAGCACAGTCGCAGATACGCAGTATTTT

v_call: TRBV18
d_call: TRBD1
clone_size: -
j_call: TRBJ1-2
cdr3_aa: CASSPGTGGWAF
cdr3_nt: TGTGCCAGCTCACCAGGGACAGGGGGCTGGGCCTTC

v_call: TRBV7-2
d_call: -
clone_size: -
j_call: TRBJ2-3
cdr3_aa: CASSPLVDTQYF
cdr3_nt: TGTGCCAGCAGCCCTCTAGTAGATACGCAGTATTTT

v_call: TRBV4-1
d_call: TRBD2
clone_size: -
j_call: TRBJ2-3
cdr3_aa: CASSRVPGLRSEDTQYF
cdr3_nt: TGCGCCAGCAGCCGCGTACCGGGACTACGAAGTGAAGATACGCAGTATTTT

v_call: TRBV19
d_call: TRBD1
clone_size: -
j_call: TRBJ1-2
cdr3_aa: CASSTPGQTLVKGYTF
cdr3_nt: TGTGCCAGTAGTACCCCGGGACAGACCCTAGTAAAGGGCTACACCTTC

v_call: TRBV11-2
d_call: TRBD1
clone_size: -
j_call: TRBJ2-7
cdr3_aa: CASSPWTGSYEQYF
cdr3_nt: TGTGCCAGCAGCCCCTGGACAGGGTCGTACGAGCAGTACTTC

v_call: TRBV24-1
d_call: TRBD1
clone_size: -
j_call: TRBJ2-1
cdr3_aa: CATSETSGTGIYNEQFF
cdr3_nt: TGTGCCACCAGTGAAACTTCCGGGACAGGGATTTACAATGAGCAGTTCTTC

v_call: TRBV28
d_call: -
clone_size: -
j_call: TRBJ2-7
cdr3_aa: CASSSFYEQYF
cdr3_nt: TGTGCCAGCAGCTCGTTCTACGAGCAGTACTTC

v_call: TRBV18
d_call: -
clone_size: -
j_call: TRBJ2-7
cdr3_aa: CASSPGRNEQYF
cdr3_nt: TGTGCCAGCTCACCAGGCAGGAACGAGCAGTACTTC

v_call: TRBV11-2
d_call: TRBD1
clone_size: -
j_call: TRBJ2-5
cdr3_aa: CASSIGQDGAQYF
cdr3_nt: TGTGCCAGCAGCATCGGACAGGACGGGGCCCAGTACTTC

v_call: TRBV27
d_call: TRBD1
clone_size: -
j_call: TRBJ1-5
cdr3_aa: CASKLTGSNQPQHF
cdr3_nt: TGTGCCAGCAAGTTGACAGGGAGCAATCAGCCCCAGCATTTT

v_call: TRBV3-1/TRBV3-2
d_call: -
clone_size: -
j_call: TRBJ2-1
cdr3_aa: CASSQGLAINNEQFF
cdr3_nt: TGTGCCAGCAGCCAAGGGCTAGCGATCAACAATGAGCAGTTCTTC

v_call: TRBV19
d_call: -
clone_size: -
j_call: TRBJ2-4
cdr3_aa: CASSISTQGDIQYF
cdr3_nt: TGTGCCAGTAGTATCTCCACACAAGGGGACATTCAGTACTTC

v_call: TRBV7-9
d_call: -
clone_size: -
j_call: TRBJ1-3
cdr3_aa: CASGNPGNTIYF
cdr3_nt: TGTGCCAGCGGCAACCCTGGAAACACCATATATTTT

v_call: TRBV11-3
d_call: TRBD1
clone_size: -
j_call: TRBJ1-4
cdr3_aa: CASSPRQGVAEKLFF
cdr3_nt: TGTGCCAGCAGCCCCAGACAGGGGGTGGCTGAAAAACTGTTTTTT

v_call: TRBV27
d_call: -
clone_size: few
j_call: TRBJ1-2
cdr3_aa: CASSLFPGDGYTF
cdr3_nt: TGTGCCAGCAGTTTATTTCCAGGGGACGGCTACACCTTC

v_call: TRBV19
d_call: -
clone_size: -
j_call: TRBJ2-1
cdr3_aa: CASSTPGQGVNEQFF
cdr3_nt: TGTGCCAGTAGTACACCGGGACAAGGGGTCAATGAGCAGTTCTTC

v_call: TRBV6-5
d_call: -
clone_size: -
j_call: TRBJ2-7
cdr3_aa: CASSYGRGYEQYF
cdr3_nt: TGTGCCAGCAGTTACGGTAGGGGTTACGAGCAGTACTTC

v_call: TRBV5-6
d_call: -
clone_size: -
j_call: TRBJ2-3
cdr3_aa: CASSLVADTQYF
cdr3_nt: TGTGCCAGCAGCTTGGTAGCAGATACGCAGTATTTT

v_call: TRBV7-9
d_call: TRBD1
clone_size: -
j_call: TRBJ1-6
cdr3_aa: CASSHPQGASYNSPLHF
cdr3_nt: TGTGCCAGCAGCCACCCACAGGGGGCTTCCTATAATTCACCCCTCCACTTT

v_call: TRBV3-1/TRBV3-2
d_call: -
clone_size: -
j_call: TRBJ1-2
cdr3_aa: CASSQDSAGIANYGYTF
cdr3_nt: TGTGCCAGCAGCCAAGACTCGGCAGGGATCGCTAACTATGGCTACACCTTC

v_call: TRBV19
d_call: TRBD2
clone_size: once
j_call: TRBJ2-2
cdr3_aa: CATKNSGGAGELFF
cdr3_nt: TGTGCCACAAAAAATAGCGGGGGGGCCGGGGAGCTGTTTTTT

v_call: TRBV5-1
d_call: -
clone_size: -
j_call: TRBJ1-1
cdr3_aa: CATSDGGAEAFF
cdr3_nt: TGCGCCACCTCGGACGGAGGCGCTGAAGCTTTCTTT

v_call: TRBV5-1
d_call: TRBD1
clone_size: -
j_call: TRBJ2-1
cdr3_aa: CASSTTTGGYNEQFF
cdr3_nt: TGCGCCAGCAGCACCACGACAGGGGGCTACAATGAGCAGTTCTTC

v_call: TRBV5-1
d_call: -
clone_size: -
j_call: TRBJ2-1
cdr3_aa: CASSLVGGGNEQFF
cdr3_nt: TGCGCCAGCAGCTTGGTGGGAGGGGGCAATGAGCAGTTCTTC

v_call: TRBV28
d_call: -
clone_size: -
j_call: TRBJ1-1
cdr3_aa: CASSLDSLPMNTEAFF
cdr3_nt: TGTGCCAGCAGTCTCGACAGTCTCCCCATGAACACTGAAGCTTTCTTT

v_call: TRBV9
d_call: -
clone_size: -
j_call: TRBJ2-7
cdr3_aa: CASSVGGSSSYGQYF
cdr3_nt: TGTGCCAGCAGCGTAGGAGGTTCTAGCTCCTACGGGCAGTACTTC

v_call: TRBV10-3
d_call: TRBD2
clone_size: -
j_call: TRBJ2-7
cdr3_aa: CAISESSGTSGGTIYEQYF
cdr3_nt: TGTGCCATCAGTGAGAGCTCCGGGACTAGCGGGGGGACAATCTACGAGCAGTACTTC

v_call: TRBV10-2
d_call: TRBD1
clone_size: -
j_call: TRBJ1-1
cdr3_aa: CASSGTGDTEAFF
cdr3_nt: TGCGCCAGCAGTGGGACAGGCGACACTGAAGCTTTCTTT

v_call: TRBV19
d_call: TRBD1
clone_size: once
j_call: TRBJ2-3
cdr3_aa: CASSRPGQGGVDTQYF
cdr3_nt: TGTGCCAGTAGTCGTCCGGGACAGGGTGGAGTCGATACGCAGTATTTT

v_call: TRBV18
d_call: -
clone_size: -
j_call: TRBJ2-5
cdr3_aa: CASSPLTGQETQYF
cdr3_nt: TGTGCCAGCTCACCGCTAACGGGCCAAGAGACCCAGTACTTC

v_call: TRBV12-3/TRBV12-4
d_call: -
clone_size: -
j_call: TRBJ1-1
cdr3_aa: CASSLKRNTEAFF
cdr3_nt: TGTGCCAGCAGTTTAAAGAGGAACACTGAAGCTTTCTTT

v_call: TRBV3-1/TRBV3-2
d_call: -
clone_size: -
j_call: TRBJ1-6
cdr3_aa: CASSQGQYNSPLHF
cdr3_nt: TGTGCCAGCAGCCAAGGACAGTATAATTCACCCCTCCACTTT

v_call: TRBV18
d_call: TRBD1
clone_size: -
j_call: TRBJ1-2
cdr3_aa: CASSPTGDGYGYTF
cdr3_nt: TGTGCCAGCTCACCGACAGGGGATGGCTATGGCTACACCTTC

v_call: TRBV9
d_call: -
clone_size: -
j_call: TRBJ2-7
cdr3_aa: CASSVGTLNEQYF
cdr3_nt: TGTGCCAGCAGCGTCGGGACATTAAACGAGCAGTACTTC

v_call: TRBV19
d_call: TRBD1
clone_size: -
j_call: TRBJ1-5
cdr3_aa: CATKLGTGGYFSNQPQHF
cdr3_nt: TGTGCCACAAAGCTGGGGACAGGGGGCTACTTTAGCAATCAGCCCCAGCATTTT

v_call: TRBV6-5
d_call: -
clone_size: once
j_call: TRBJ1-2
cdr3_aa: CASSYRHQGNYGYTF
cdr3_nt: TGTGCCAGCAGTTACCGACACCAGGGTAACTATGGCTACACCTTC

v_call: TRBV7-8
d_call: -
clone_size: -
j_call: TRBJ2-7
cdr3_aa: CASSGRDADFYEQYF
cdr3_nt: TGTGCCAGCAGCGGAAGAGACGCGGACTTCTACGAGCAGTACTTC

v_call: TRBV6-2/TRBV6-3
d_call: TRBD2
clone_size: once
j_call: TRBJ2-1
cdr3_aa: CASSRLAEVLNEQFF
cdr3_nt: TGTGCCAGCAGTCGACTAGCGGAGGTCCTTAATGAGCAGTTCTTC

v_call: TRBV7-9
d_call: -
clone_size: once
j_call: TRBJ1-1
cdr3_aa: CASSLGRVNTEAFF
cdr3_nt: TGTGCCAGCAGCTTAGGTCGGGTAAACACTGAAGCTTTCTTT

v_call: TRBV5-4
d_call: TRBD2
clone_size: once
j_call: TRBJ2-2
cdr3_aa: CASSKGLAGAGELFF
cdr3_nt: TGTGCCAGCAGCAAGGGACTAGCGGGGGCCGGGGAGCTGTTTTTT

v_call: TRBV18
d_call: TRBD1
clone_size: -
j_call: TRBJ1-1
cdr3_aa: CASSPDREVPEAFF
cdr3_nt: TGTGCCAGCTCACCGGACAGGGAAGTCCCTGAAGCTTTCTTT

v_call: TRBV6-4
d_call: -
clone_size: -
j_call: TRBJ2-3
cdr3_aa: CASRDTGTDTQYF
cdr3_nt: TGTGCCAGCCGGGACACAGGCACAGATACGCAGTATTTT

v_call: TRBV7-9
d_call: TRBD1
clone_size: -
j_call: TRBJ2-1
cdr3_aa: CASTRDREFNEQFF
cdr3_nt: TGTGCCAGCACCCGGGACAGGGAATTCAATGAGCAGTTCTTC

v_call: TRBV3-1/TRBV3-2
d_call: -
clone_size: -
j_call: TRBJ2-5
cdr3_aa: CASSQVSGQETQYF
cdr3_nt: TGTGCCAGCAGCCAAGTGTCAGGTCAAGAGACCCAGTACTTC

v_call: TRBV5-4
d_call: -
clone_size: -
j_call: TRBJ1-1
cdr3_aa: CASSLLQGLNTEAFF
cdr3_nt: TGTGCCAGCAGCTTGCTGCAGGGCCTGAACACTGAAGCTTTCTTT

v_call: TRBV30
d_call: TRBD2
clone_size: -
j_call: TRBJ2-3
cdr3_aa: CAWRVGLTSLTSGRTDTQYF
cdr3_nt: TGTGCCTGGCGTGTGGGGCTGACCTCCCTGACTAGCGGGAGAACGGATACGCAGTATTTT